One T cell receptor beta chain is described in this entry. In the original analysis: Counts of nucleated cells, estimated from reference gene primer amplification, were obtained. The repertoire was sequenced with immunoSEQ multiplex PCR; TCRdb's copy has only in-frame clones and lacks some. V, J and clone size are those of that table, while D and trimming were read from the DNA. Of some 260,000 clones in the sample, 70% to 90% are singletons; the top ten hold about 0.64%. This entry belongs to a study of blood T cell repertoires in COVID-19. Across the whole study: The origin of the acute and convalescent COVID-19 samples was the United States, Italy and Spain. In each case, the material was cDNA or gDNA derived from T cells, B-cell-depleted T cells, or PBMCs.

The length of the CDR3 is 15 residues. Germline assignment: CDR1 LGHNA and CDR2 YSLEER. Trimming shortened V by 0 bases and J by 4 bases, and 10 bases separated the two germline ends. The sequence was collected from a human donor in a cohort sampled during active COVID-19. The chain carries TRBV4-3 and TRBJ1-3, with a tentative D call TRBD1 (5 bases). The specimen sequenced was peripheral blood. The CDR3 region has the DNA TGCGCCAGCAGCCAAGATTGGGGCGAAGGAAACACCATATATTTT. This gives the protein CASSQDWGEGNTIYF.